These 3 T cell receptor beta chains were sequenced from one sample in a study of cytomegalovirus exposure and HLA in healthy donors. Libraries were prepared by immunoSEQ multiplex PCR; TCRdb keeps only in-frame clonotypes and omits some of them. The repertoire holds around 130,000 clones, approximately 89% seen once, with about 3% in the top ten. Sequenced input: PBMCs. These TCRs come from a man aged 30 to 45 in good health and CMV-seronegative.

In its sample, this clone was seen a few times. The CDR3 reads CASSYSKVGGDEQYF. The DNA for the CDR3 is TGTGCCAGCAGTTACTCGAAGGTAGGGGGCGACGAGCAGTACTTC. The chain recombines TRBV6-5 with TRBJ2-7, with TRBD1 matching 7 bases. Germline V gives CDR1 MNHEY, CDR2 SVGAGI. Germline trimming cut 0 bases from V and 5 bases from J; bases unmatched to any gene: 7. This CDR3 contains 15 residues.

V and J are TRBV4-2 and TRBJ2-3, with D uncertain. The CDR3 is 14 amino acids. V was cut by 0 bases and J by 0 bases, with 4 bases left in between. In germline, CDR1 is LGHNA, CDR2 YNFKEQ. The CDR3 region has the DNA TGTGCCAGCAGCCAAGAGGCTAGCACAGATACGCAGTATTTT. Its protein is CASSQEASTDTQYF.

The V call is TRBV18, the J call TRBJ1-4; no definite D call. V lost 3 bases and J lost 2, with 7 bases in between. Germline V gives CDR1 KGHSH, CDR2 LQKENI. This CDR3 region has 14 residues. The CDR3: CASSPPGTNEKLFF. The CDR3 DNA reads TGTGCCAGCTCACCCCCGGGGACTAATGAAAAACTGTTTTTT.